These T cell receptor beta chains were read from a single sample in a study of shared clonotypes between healthy human individuals. Produced via immunoSEQ multiplex PCR; TCRdb's table is partial and in-frame only. The sample holds over 2 million clones; roughly 95% are singletons and the top ten take 0.13%. Sample: naive CD4+ T cells sorted from blood. The receptors shown here come from a man between 18 and 35 years old in good health. CDR3s include the opening cysteine and the closing phenylalanine or tryptophan. D genes are given only for firm matches.

d_gene | j_gene | v_gene | CDR3aa
. | TRBJ1-6 | TRBV5-4 | CASSLEGYSPLHF
. | TRBJ1-1 | TRBV4-1 | CASTWGAEAFF
. | TRBJ1-2 | TRBV30 | CAWSAQAANYGYTF
. | TRBJ2-1 | TRBV28 | CASSLSMGYYNEQFF
TRBD2 | TRBJ2-7 | TRBV7-2 | CASSPRTSGRAVPFYEQYF
TRBD1 | TRBJ2-7 | TRBV6-1 | CASKVTGAYEQYF
. | TRBJ1-1 | TRBV7-9 | CASSLAFQTPLTEAFF
. | TRBJ1-6 | TRBV30 | CAWSVMGDNSPLHF
. | TRBJ2-7 | TRBV7-6 | CASSSRPGAYEQYF
TRBD2 | TRBJ2-2 | TRBV10-3 | CAIGPSGPRGELFF
TRBD1 | TRBJ2-6 | TRBV2 | CASSGDRPALNVLTF
. | TRBJ2-5 | TRBV6-5 | CASSYLQGTAAQYF
TRBD1 | TRBJ2-7 | TRBV7-2 | CASSATGGFNEQYF
TRBD1 | TRBJ1-1 | TRBV10-3 | CAISEFSDRGFMNTEAFF
TRBD2 | TRBJ2-7 | TRBV2 | CASGASGAVVTYEQYF
. | TRBJ2-7 | TRBV7-9 | CASSFNTYEQYF
. | TRBJ1-1 | TRBV5-1 | CASSLNSPNTEAFF
. | TRBJ1-1 | TRBV5-4 | CASSGTPSMNTEAFF
. | TRBJ2-7 | TRBV7-6 | CASSRNSYEQYF
. | TRBJ1-3 | TRBV6-6 | CASSYGEASSGNTIYF
. | TRBJ1-2 | TRBV28 | CASRGTDYGYTF
TRBD1 | TRBJ2-1 | TRBV7-3 | CASSRQGALSNEQFF
. | TRBJ2-5 | TRBV30 | CAWRRKQGNQETQYF
. | TRBJ2-3 | TRBV5-1 | CASSLDSSTDTQYF
. | TRBJ2-7 | TRBV21-1 | CASSAPTSGRLNEQYF
. | TRBJ2-7 | TRBV19 | CASSSLSYEQYF
TRBD1 | TRBJ2-7 | TRBV19 | CASSGDSPYEQYF
TRBD1 | TRBJ1-2 | TRBV4-1 | CASSQDLTGADSNYGYTF
TRBD2 | TRBJ2-1 | TRBV30 | CAWSVPSGLAGNDEQFF
TRBD2 | TRBJ2-5 | TRBV2 | CASSVGTSGGETQYF
. | TRBJ1-1 | TRBV6-1 | CASSESALKAFF
TRBD1 | TRBJ1-6 | TRBV29-1 | CSATSGQANSPLHF
. | TRBJ1-1 | TRBV5-1 | CASSPPDRNTEAFF
. | TRBJ1-1 | TRBV2 | CASSEGTLNTEAFF
. | TRBJ2-7 | TRBV10-3 | CAISGTQAYEQYF
. | TRBJ1-1 | TRBV28 | CASCRAPPNTEAFF
TRBD1 | TRBJ2-7 | TRBV6-1 | CASREYRQGYYEQYF
. | TRBJ2-3 | TRBV5-1 | CASSLAGGHSTDTQYF
. | TRBJ2-3 | TRBV11-3 | CASSFRGQGIDTQYF
. | TRBJ2-2 | TRBV11-2 | CASSFFRGGGELFF
. | TRBJ2-7 | TRBV7-2 | CASTSRGGTTEQYF
. | TRBJ1-5 | TRBV10-2 | CASSSMGGGNQPQHF
TRBD1 | TRBJ1-5 | TRBV6-6 | CASRGTGDNQPQHF
. | TRBJ2-7 | TRBV4-1 | CASSRLESGAEQYF
. | TRBJ1-5 | TRBV19 | CASSRLQGQPQHF
. | TRBJ1-2 | TRBV5-4 | CASSLDDSNYGYTF
. | TRBJ1-2 | TRBV6-5 | CASSEVQSSNGYTF
. | TRBJ1-6 | TRBV30 | CASKQGPGSPLHF
. | TRBJ1-5 | TRBV6-1 | CASRLALDQPQHF
TRBD1 | TRBJ2-2 | TRBV30 | CAWTGGNTGELFF
TRBD2 | TRBJ2-1 | TRBV29-1 | CSVELAAKYNEQFF
. | TRBJ1-2 | TRBV6-1 | CASSMGGPVYGYTF
TRBD1 | TRBJ2-7 | TRBV5-6 | CASSSDRGAYEQYF
TRBD1 | TRBJ1-6 | TRBV4-1 | CASSQKVQGAPLSYNSPLHF
TRBD2 | TRBJ2-3 | TRBV19 | CASSTQSGRALGTDTQYF